This T cell receptor beta chain was recovered during a study of T-cell memory formation after mild COVID-19. Germline V CDR1 and CDR2: SGHRS, YFSETQ. V lost 3 bases, J lost 2 bases, and 14 bases lay in between. The CDR3 length is 15 residues. TCRdb itself ran the 5' RACE reads through MiXCR, one entry per CDR3 protein. The sample holds some 250,000 distinct CDR3 sequences, over 15% seen once. This TCR was sampled from a man between 18 and 35 years old who had mild COVID-19 (a few samples of this study predate the infection). Cell type and time point are not known. Input material: PBMCs or a T cell subset sorted from them (not recorded which). The chain joins TRBV5-1 to TRBJ1-1; TRBD1 might be the D (5 bases). CDR3 in amino acids: CASSSPGGVNTEAFF. The CDR3 DNA is TGCGCCAGCAGCTCCCCGGGAGGGGTTAACACTGAAGCTTTCTTT.